What follows are 15 T cell receptor beta chains derived from one specimen sequenced in a study of blood T cell repertoires in COVID-19. The table came from immunoSEQ multiplex PCR; TCRdb's copy has only in-frame clones and leaves some out. Of 200,000 to 300,000 clones in the sample, 80% to 90% were seen once. The specimen sequenced was peripheral blood. These receptor sequences come from a man aged 25-40 years with active or convalescent COVID-19.

In its sample, this clone was seen once. The gene calls are TRBV19 and TRBJ1-5; D is possibly TRBD1 (5 bases). CDR3 length equals 16 residues. Trimming removed 1 base at V and 9 bases at J, with 19 bases between. Germline V gene sequence: CDR1 LNHDA, CDR2 SQIVND (reference sequence). CDR3 sequence reads: CASSIGDGAPSWPQHF. The CDR3 nucleotides read TGTGCCAGTAGTATAGGGGATGGGGCACCAAGTTGGCCCCAGCATTTT.

The V gene is TRBV3-1 (or the pseudogene TRBV3-2), the J gene TRBJ1-1; the D is unclear. This CDR3 region has 14 residues. Trimming pared 1 base from V and 4 bases from J, leaving 10 bases between. From germline, CDR1 is LGHDT and CDR2 YNNKEL (reference sequence). The DNA of the CDR3 is TGTGCCAGCAGCCAAGGGGTGACGGGCACTGAAGCTTTCTTT. Translation gives CASSQGVTGTEAFF.

The V gene is TRBV29-1, the J gene TRBJ2-3, with TRBD2 matching 8 bases. J gave up 5 bases and V 7 bases, and 5 bases lay outside the gene matches. Germline V gives CDR1 SQVTM, CDR2 ANQGSEA. This CDR3 contains 12 residues. The CDR3 is CSGRGDGDTQYF. CDR3 DNA: TGCAGCGGGCGGGGGGACGGAGATACGCAGTATTTT.

This sequence joins TRBV6-6 and TRBJ1-1; TRBD1 matches at 7 bases. V lost 5 bases, J lost 11 bases, and 11 bases stayed unmatched. CDR1 and CDR2 (germline): MNHNY, SVGAGI (reference sequence). The CDR3 contains 13 residues. The CDR3 is CASSRAPGQKAFF. In DNA, the CDR3 is TGTGCCAGCAGTCGAGCCCCGGGACAGAAGGCTTTCTTT.

This clone showed up just a few times. This sequence joins TRBV6-4 and TRBJ1-4; 7 nucleotides line up with TRBD1. This CDR3 region has 15 residues. J gave up 3 bases and V 8 bases, and 9 bases lay outside the gene matches. Germline assignment: CDR1 MRHNA and CDR2 SNTAGT. The CDR3 region has the DNA TGTGCCAGCGCGGCACATCAGGGGGCTAATGAAAAACTGTTTTTT. The encoded protein is CASAAHQGANEKLFF.

V usage is TRBV27 and J usage is TRBJ2-5, with D unclear. Trimming removed 3 bases from V and 5 bases from J, with 10 bases in between. The CDR3 is 13 amino acids. CDR1 and CDR2 (germline): MNHEY, SMNVEV (reference sequence). CDR3: CASSFSGRETQYF. As DNA, the CDR3 is TGTGCCAGCAGTTTTTCGGGTCGGGAGACCCAGTACTTC.

The chain joins TRBV27 to TRBJ2-2; weak D call: TRBD1 (5 bases). Germline V gives CDR1 MNHEY, CDR2 SMNVEV (reference sequence). The CDR3 contains 14 residues. The ends were cut back, 6 bases at V and 4 bases at J, with 12 bases in the middle. The DNA for the CDR3 is TGTGCCAGCAGCTTAGGTCAGGGCACCGGGGAGCTGTTTTTT. It translates to CASSLGQGTGELFF.

The chain uses TRBV21-1 and TRBJ1-5; the table's D call, TRBD1, was not checked against the DNA. TRBV21-1 is assigned pseudogene status. There are 15 residues in the CDR3. Written as DNA, the CDR3 is TGTGCCAGCAGCAAGAGGACAGGGCCCAATCAGCCCCAGCATTTT. This sequence encodes CASSKRTGPNQPQHF.

The chain carries TRBV27 and TRBJ2-3; 9 nucleotides agree with TRBD2. The CDR3 consists of 16 residues. Germline-derived CDR1 and CDR2 are MNHEY and SMNVEV (reference sequence). V was clipped by 6 bases and J by 4 bases; unmatched bases: 11. The CDR3 coding sequence is TGTGCCAGCAGCAGACTAGCGGAGACACGCGCAGATACGCAGTATTTT. It codes for CASSRLAETRADTQYF.

The chain carries TRBV10-2 and TRBJ2-2, with TRBD2 matching 13 bases. Germline loops: CDR1 WSHSY, CDR2 SAAADI. This CDR3 contains 17 residues. Trimming cost V 4 bases and J 0 bases; bases outside gene matches: 2. The CDR3 spells CASSGLAGGTNTGELFF. The CDR3 DNA reads as TGCGCCAGCAGTGGACTAGCGGGGGGAACGAACACCGGGGAGCTGTTTTTT.

V and J are TRBV12-5 and TRBJ2-1; 9 bases map to TRBD1. J gave up 3 bases and V 0 bases, and 9 bases lay outside the gene matches. This CDR3 has 18 residues. Germline CDR1 reads LGHNT; CDR2 reads FRNRAP. CDR3 region: CASGLVLIRDRDYNEQFF. CDR3 DNA: TGTGCTAGTGGTTTGGTATTGATTCGGGACAGGGACTACAATGAGCAGTTCTTC.

CDR3 amino acids: CASSQVSQASRETQYF. CDR3 DNA: TGCGCCAGCAGCCAAGTTTCTCAGGCCTCCAGGGAGACCCAGTACTTC. The chain carries TRBV4-1 and TRBJ2-5, with D uncertain. Trimming cost V 1 base and J 5 bases, with 17 bases left between them. The CDR3 runs 16 residues. Germline V gene lookup returns CDR1 MGHRA and CDR2 YSYEKL.

The rearrangement uses TRBV6-5 and TRBJ1-5; D is ambiguous. This CDR3 has 12 amino acids. Germline CDR1 reads MNHEY; CDR2 reads SVGAGI. V lost 6 bases and J lost 3, with 6 bases in between. The CDR3 coding sequence is TGTGCCAGCAGCCTCTTCAATCAGCCCCAGCATTTT. It yields the protein CASSLFNQPQHF.

The genes are TRBV5-1 and TRBJ1-1; 8 bases line up with TRBD1. CDR3 length equals 14 residues. Germline V gene lookup returns CDR1 SGHRS and CDR2 YFSETQ. V lost 3 bases to trimming and J lost 2 bases; unmatched junction nucleotides: 3. CDR3 nucleotides: TGCGCCAGCAGCTCACAGGGGGAAAACACTGAAGCTTTCTTT. It yields the protein CASSSQGENTEAFF.

V and J are TRBV3-1 (or the pseudogene TRBV3-2) and TRBJ1-1; D might be TRBD1 (5 bases). Per germline, CDR1 LGHDT and CDR2 YNNKEL (reference sequence). V was trimmed by 1 base and J by 5 bases, leaving 11 bases between them. This CDR3 spans 14 amino acids. This CDR3 is CASSQAKGQTEAFF. The CDR3 DNA is TGTGCCAGCAGCCAAGCTAAGGGGCAGACTGAAGCTTTCTTT.